One T cell receptor (beta chain) is described in this entry. There is no known antigen for this receptor. Base qualities are missing; no much larger clone stands one base away. Cut back by 3 bases and 0 bases, the V and J ends lie 6 bases apart. According to the germline V gene (reference sequence), CDR1 reads DFQATT and CDR2 reads SNEGSKA. Its CDR3 holds 13 amino acids, cysteine through phenylalanine. Only the CDR3 DNA stays, 39 bases, in frame from base 1. The sample comes from a study of identical twins (dated by TCRdb to 2016 to 2018). Broadly, across the study: To test whether fetal clonotypes persist, the study used deep sequencing on TCR alpha and beta repertoires from monozygotic twins, unrelated adults of various ages, and cord blood. Replicate twin experiments were performed at different times using different library preparation protocols to rule out contamination. Study-level results and caveats: Invariant T cells such as MAIT and iNKT could partly confound zero-insertion analyses, though diverse VJ usage argued against this for most clonotypes. Fewer insertions were carried by abundant cord blood beta clonotypes, a similar but weaker trend appeared in young adult naive repertoires, and no such trend appeared in memory repertoires. A weaker excess of twin sharing was found in beta out-of-frame sequences because the signal-to-noise ratio was lowered by fewer shared sequences. Compared with coincidental sharing between unrelated individuals, out-of-frame TCR alpha sequences shared between twins showed an excess of sequences with low generation probability. Conclusions relied on cross-sectional statistical analysis, since the same donors could not be followed over many years. Recombination models systematically underestimated out-of-frame TCR alpha sharing in monozygotic twins but agreed with sharing between unrelated individuals.

Every donor was a healthy Caucasian. The twin cohort comprised three pairs of female monozygotic twins, all aged about 18 to 30 years. Positive isolation kits from Invitrogen were used to isolate the CD4+ and CD8+ T cell populations. Libraries were made using 5' RACE. The sequencing machine was an Illumina HiSeq 2000. A universal primer binding site was introduced by template switching, and a unique molecular identifier was present in the final cDNA, enabling accurate counting of TCR cDNA molecules. First-strand cDNA for TCR alpha and beta chains was synthesized from specific primers in the conserved constant-segment region. Each cDNA library was double barcoded, with a SMART-Mk sample barcode plus Illumina barcodes, to control for contamination. TruSeq adapter sequences, together with Illumina sample barcodes, were added in two successive PCR steps. The TCR alpha and beta cDNA libraries were sequenced on the Illumina HiSeq platform using custom primers. The study's processing was this. Raw reads were processed with MiGEC to extract unique molecular identifiers, and MiXCR was used to determine CDR3 positions. Recombination models were inferred per individual with the repgenHMM and IGoR tools using an EM algorithm. The tcR package in R was used for shared clonotype analysis, with sharing normalized by the product of cloneset sizes. To study raw recombination without the effects of thymic and clonal selection, out-of-frame nonproductive sequences were analyzed. TCRdb reran the public reads through fastp at Q25 and MiXCR, keeping productive beta chains. All rows with the same CDR3 protein become a single entry with the most common DNA and genes. TCRdb, rather than the study authors, made the V and J calls. The sample records about 190,000 distinct CDR3 sequences, 15% of which are singletons. 40% to 45% of the sample goes to the ten largest clones.

This same sample was also taken into another study, of T cells expressing NK-cell markers. The second investigation adds: About eight donors provided sorted CD3+CD56+NKG2C+, CD3+CD56+NKG2C- and CD3+CD56-NKG2C+ T-cell subsets, whose TCR beta-chain repertoires were profiled. Among the eight sequenced donors, seven were HCMV-seropositive and one was HCMV-seronegative. In several experiments an anti-gammadeltaTCR antibody was added to restrict sorting to alphabetaTCR-expressing T cells. In over five donors, the dominant CD3+CD56+NKG2C+ clonotypes were among the top 10 CD8+ clonotypes and accounted for roughly 1.0-7.5% of CD8+ T cells. Those dominant clonotypes were again the most abundant among CD3+CD56-NKG2C+ cells in a few donors, at about 25-60.1%. Whether the expanded NKG2C-expressing T cell clones were specific for HCMV antigens remained unclear. The eight sequenced donors were randomly selected healthy volunteers, three men and five women. HCMV-specific IgG was detected in serum with a commercial ELISA kit to determine HCMV serostatus. MIGEC handled demultiplexing of the reads and grouping by UMI, while MiTCR was used to assemble and quantify clonotypes. To remove erroneous sequences, TCR cDNA sequences were retained only when supported by two or more reads. The tcR package was used for downstream repertoire analysis, with clonotypes matched between fractions based on CDR3 nucleotide sequence plus V segment. VDJmatch was used to annotate antigen specificity against VDJdb, with one amino acid substitution allowed in CDR3.

The chain employs TRBV20-1 and TRBJ2-4, with a weak D call of TRBD2 (6 bases match). The source of this sequence is a woman aged 18-29 years in good health. The specimen sequenced was CD8+ T cells sorted from blood. The DNA sequence is given as TGCAGTGCTAGGGGACTAGCCAAAAACATTCAGTACTTC. Protein translation: CSARGLAKNIQYF.